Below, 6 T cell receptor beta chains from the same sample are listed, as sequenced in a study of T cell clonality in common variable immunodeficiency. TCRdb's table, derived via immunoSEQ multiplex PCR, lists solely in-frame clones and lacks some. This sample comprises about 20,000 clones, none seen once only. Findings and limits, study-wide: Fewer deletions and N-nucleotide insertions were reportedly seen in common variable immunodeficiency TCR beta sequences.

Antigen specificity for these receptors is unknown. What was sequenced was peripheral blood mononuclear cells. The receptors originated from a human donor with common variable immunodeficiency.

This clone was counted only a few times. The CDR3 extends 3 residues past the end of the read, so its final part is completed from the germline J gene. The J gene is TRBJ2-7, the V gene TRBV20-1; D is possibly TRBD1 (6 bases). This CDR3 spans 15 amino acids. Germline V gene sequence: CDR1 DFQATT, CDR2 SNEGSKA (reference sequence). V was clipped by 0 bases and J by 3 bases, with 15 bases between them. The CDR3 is CSARDLGRGIYEQYF. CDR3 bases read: TGCAGTGCTAGAGATCTGGGCAGGGGAATCTACGAG.

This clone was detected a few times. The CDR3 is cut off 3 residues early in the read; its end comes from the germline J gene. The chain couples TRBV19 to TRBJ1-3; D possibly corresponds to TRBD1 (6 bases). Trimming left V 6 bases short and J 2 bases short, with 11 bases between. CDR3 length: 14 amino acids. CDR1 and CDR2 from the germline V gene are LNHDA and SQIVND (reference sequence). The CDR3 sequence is CASSEGTTGNTIYF. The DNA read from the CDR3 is TGTGCCAGTAGCGAGGGGACAACTGGAAACACC.

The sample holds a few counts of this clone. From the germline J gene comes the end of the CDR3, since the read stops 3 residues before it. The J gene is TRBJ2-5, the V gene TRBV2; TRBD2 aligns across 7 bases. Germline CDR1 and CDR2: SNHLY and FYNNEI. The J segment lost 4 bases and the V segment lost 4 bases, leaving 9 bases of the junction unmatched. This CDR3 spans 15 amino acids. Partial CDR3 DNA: TGTGCCAGCAGTGTGCGGGGGAGTTTCACAGAGACC. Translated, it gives CASSVRGSFTET. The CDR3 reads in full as CASSVRGSFTETQYF.

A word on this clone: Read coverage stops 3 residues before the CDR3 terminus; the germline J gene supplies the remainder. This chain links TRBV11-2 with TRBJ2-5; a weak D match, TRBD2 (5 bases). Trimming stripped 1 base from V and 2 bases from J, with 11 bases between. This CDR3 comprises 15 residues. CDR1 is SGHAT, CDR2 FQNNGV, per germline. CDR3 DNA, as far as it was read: TGTGCCAGCAGCTTAGGCCCAGCGGAGCAAGAGACC. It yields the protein CASSLGPAEQET. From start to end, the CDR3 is CASSLGPAEQETQYF.

CDR3 in amino acids: CASSLEGGTGNEQFF. The CDR3 bases that were read are TGTGCCAGCAGCTTAGAAGGAGGGACAGGGAATGAG. The chain employs TRBV11-3 and TRBJ2-1, with TRBD1 matching 9 bases. The read comes to an end 3 residues before the CDR3 does, leaving the germline J gene to fill in the end. Looked up from germline, CDR1 is SGHNT and CDR2 is YENEEA. CDR3 length: 15 residues. V trimming: 0 bases; J trimming: 7 bases; junction bases outside the gene matches: 4.

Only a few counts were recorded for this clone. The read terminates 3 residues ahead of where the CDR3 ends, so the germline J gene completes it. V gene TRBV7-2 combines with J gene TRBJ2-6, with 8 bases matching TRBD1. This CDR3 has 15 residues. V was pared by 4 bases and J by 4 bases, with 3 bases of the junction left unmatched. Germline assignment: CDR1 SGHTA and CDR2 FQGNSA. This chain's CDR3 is CASSSGGGGANVLTF. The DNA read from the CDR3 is TGTGCCAGCAGCTCAGGGGGCGGAGGGGCCAACGTC.